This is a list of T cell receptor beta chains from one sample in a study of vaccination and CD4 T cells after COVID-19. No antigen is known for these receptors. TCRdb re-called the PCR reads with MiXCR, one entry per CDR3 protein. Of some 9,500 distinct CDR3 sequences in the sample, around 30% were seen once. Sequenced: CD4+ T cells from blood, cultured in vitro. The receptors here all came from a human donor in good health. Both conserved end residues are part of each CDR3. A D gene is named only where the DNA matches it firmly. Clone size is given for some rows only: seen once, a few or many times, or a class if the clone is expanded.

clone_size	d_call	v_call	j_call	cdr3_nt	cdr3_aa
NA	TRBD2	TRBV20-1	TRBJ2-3	TGCAGTGCTAGGTTAACGGGAGGAACAGATACGCAGTATTTT	CSARLTGGTDTQYF
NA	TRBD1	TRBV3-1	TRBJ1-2	TGTGCCAGCAGCCAAGCCGGGACAGGGGGCTATGGCTACACCTTC	CASSQAGTGGYGYTF
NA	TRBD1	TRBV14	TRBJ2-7	TGTGCCAGCAGCCCCTTAGACTGGACAGGGCACCACGAGCAGTACTTC	CASSPLDWTGHHEQYF
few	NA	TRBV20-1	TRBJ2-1	TGCAGTGCTATGGACAGCCCCTTAGGTGGGAATGAGCAGTTCTTC	CSAMDSPLGGNEQFF
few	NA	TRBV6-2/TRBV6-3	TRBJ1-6	TGTGCCAGCAGTTACTCGAAATCACCCCTCCACTTT	CASSYSKSPLHF
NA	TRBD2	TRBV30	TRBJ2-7	TGTGCCTGGCGACGCGGCGGGGGGCAGTACTTC	CAWRRGGGQYF
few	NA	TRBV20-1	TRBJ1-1	TGCAGTGCTAGACTCTTTGTGGACACTGAAGCTTTCTTT	CSARLFVDTEAFF
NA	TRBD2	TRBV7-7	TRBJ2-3	TGTGCTAGCAGCCGGACTAGCGGCACAGATACGCAGTATTTT	CASSRTSGTDTQYF
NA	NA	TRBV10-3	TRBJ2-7	TGTGCCATCAGTGAGTCGGGCGGAGGAGGAGAGCAGTACTTC	CAISESGGGGEQYF
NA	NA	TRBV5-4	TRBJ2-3	TGTGCCAGCAGCGACCGGAATAGCGGCACAGATACGCAGTATTTT	CASSDRNSGTDTQYF
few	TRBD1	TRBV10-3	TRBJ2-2	TGTGCCATCACCCAAGGACAGGGTAACACCGGGGAGCTGTTTTTT	CAITQGQGNTGELFF
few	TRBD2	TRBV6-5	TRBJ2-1	TGTGCCAGCAGTTCCTCCTTCGGGGGGGGCCTTGAGCAGTTCTTC	CASSSSFGGGLEQFF
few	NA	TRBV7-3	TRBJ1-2	TGTGCCAGCAGCTCGACCCACGGGACACCGAATGGCTACACCTTC	CASSSTHGTPNGYTF
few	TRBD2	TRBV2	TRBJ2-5	TGTGCCAGCAGTGACGTGTTGACTAGCGGGAGGGAGACCCAGTACTTC	CASSDVLTSGRETQYF
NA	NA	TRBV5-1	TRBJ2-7	TGCGCCAGCAGCGCCCCAGGCTACGAGCAGTACTTC	CASSAPGYEQYF
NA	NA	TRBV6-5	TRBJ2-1	TGTGCCAGCAGTTTCTTGGATGAGCAGTTCTTC	CASSFLDEQFF
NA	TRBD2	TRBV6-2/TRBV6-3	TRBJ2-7	TGTGCCAGCAACAAACTAGCGGGGGGCTACGAGCAGTACTTC	CASNKLAGGYEQYF
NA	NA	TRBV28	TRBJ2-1	TGTGCCAGCAGTTTAACGGGATCCAACCCGGACAATGAGCAGTTCTTC	CASSLTGSNPDNEQFF
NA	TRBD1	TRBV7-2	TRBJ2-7	TGTGCCAGCAGCATGGACAGGGTCCACGAGCAGTACTTC	CASSMDRVHEQYF
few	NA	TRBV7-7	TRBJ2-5	TGTGCTAGCAGCCCTTCCGGGGCGGACCAGTACTTC	CASSPSGADQYF
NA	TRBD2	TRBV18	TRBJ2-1	TGTGCCAGCTCACGCGGACTAGCCAACTACAATGAGCAGTTCTTC	CASSRGLANYNEQFF
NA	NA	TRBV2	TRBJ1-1	TGTGCCAGCAGTGTTGGGGGGCGTCGAACTGAAGCTTTCTTT	CASSVGGRRTEAFF
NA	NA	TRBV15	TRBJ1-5	TGTGCCACCAACATTCTTGTGGGAAGCAATCAGCCCCAGCATTTT	CATNILVGSNQPQHF
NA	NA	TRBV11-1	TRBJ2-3	TGTGCCAGCAGCTTACAGAAGCGGGCAGGGGGTACGCAGTATTTT	CASSLQKRAGGTQYF
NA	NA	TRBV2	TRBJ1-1	TGTGCCAGCAATAAGGACAGGAACACTGAAGCTTTCTTT	CASNKDRNTEAFF
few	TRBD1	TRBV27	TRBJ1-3	TGTGCCAGCAGTCCACGAGGGGGCTCAGCTGGAAACACCATATATTTT	CASSPRGGSAGNTIYF
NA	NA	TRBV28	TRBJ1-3	TGTGCCAGCAGTCTCCCGGGCTCTGGAAACACCATATATTTT	CASSLPGSGNTIYF
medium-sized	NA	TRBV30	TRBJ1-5	TGTGCCTGGAGTGTAGGCGTGTCTCAGCCCCAGCATTTT	CAWSVGVSQPQHF
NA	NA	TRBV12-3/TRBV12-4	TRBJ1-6	TGTGCCAGCAGTTTAGGGGGGCCAGAATCACCCCTCCACTTT	CASSLGGPESPLHF
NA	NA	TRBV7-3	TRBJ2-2	TGTGCCAGCGGTTTGGGGAGACCCACCGGGGAGCTGTTTTTT	CASGLGRPTGELFF
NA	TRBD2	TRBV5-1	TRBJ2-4	TGCGCCAGCAGCTTGGCTTTGGGCGGGAGGGCCGCCAAAAACATTCAGTACTTC	CASSLALGGRAAKNIQYF
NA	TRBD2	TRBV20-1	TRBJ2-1	TGCAGTGCTAGAGATATAACCGGACTAGCGAGACACAATGAGCAGTTCTTC	CSARDITGLARHNEQFF
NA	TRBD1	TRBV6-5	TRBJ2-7	TGTGCCAGCAGTTATAGACAGGGGGGATACGAGCAGTACTTC	CASSYRQGGYEQYF
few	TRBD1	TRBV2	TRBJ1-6	TGTGCCAGCAGTGGACAGGGTGGTTCACCCCTCCACTTT	CASSGQGGSPLHF
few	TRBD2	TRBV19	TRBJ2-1	TGTGCCAGTAGTCGGTCTAGCGGGAGTATTTATGAGCAGTTCTTC	CASSRSSGSIYEQFF
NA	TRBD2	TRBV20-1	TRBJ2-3	TGCAGTGCCAGACTAGCGGAGAGCACAGATACGCAGTATTTT	CSARLAESTDTQYF
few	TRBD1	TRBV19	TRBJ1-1	TGTGCCAGTAGTATAGGCGGGACAGCTACTGAAGCTTTCTTT	CASSIGGTATEAFF
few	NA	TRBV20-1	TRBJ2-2	TGCAGTGCTAGAGAAAAGGGGGACGGGGAGCTGTTTTTT	CSAREKGDGELFF
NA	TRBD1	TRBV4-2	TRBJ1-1	TGTGCCAGCAGCCGTCGACAGGGCGAGGGCACTGAAGCTTTCTTT	CASSRRQGEGTEAFF
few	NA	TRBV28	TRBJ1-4	TGTGCCAGCAAGGGAAGGCCCAATGAAAAACTGTTTTTT	CASKGRPNEKLFF
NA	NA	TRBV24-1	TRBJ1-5	TGTGCCACCAATTATCAGCCCCAGCATTTT	CATNYQPQHF
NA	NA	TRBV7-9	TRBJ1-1	TGTGCCAGCAGCAAACAAAGGAACACTGAAGCTTTCTTT	CASSKQRNTEAFF
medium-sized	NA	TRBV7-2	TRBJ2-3	TGTGCCAGCAGCTTAGAACGAAGCACAGATACGCAGTATTTT	CASSLERSTDTQYF
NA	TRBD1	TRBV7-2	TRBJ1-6	TGTGCCAGCGCTGGACAGGAGAGCGGACGACTCTCCTATAATTCACCCCTCCACTTT	CASAGQESGRLSYNSPLHF
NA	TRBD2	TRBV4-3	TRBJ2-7	TGCGCCAGCAGCCCAATGGGGACTAGCAACGAGCAGTACTTC	CASSPMGTSNEQYF